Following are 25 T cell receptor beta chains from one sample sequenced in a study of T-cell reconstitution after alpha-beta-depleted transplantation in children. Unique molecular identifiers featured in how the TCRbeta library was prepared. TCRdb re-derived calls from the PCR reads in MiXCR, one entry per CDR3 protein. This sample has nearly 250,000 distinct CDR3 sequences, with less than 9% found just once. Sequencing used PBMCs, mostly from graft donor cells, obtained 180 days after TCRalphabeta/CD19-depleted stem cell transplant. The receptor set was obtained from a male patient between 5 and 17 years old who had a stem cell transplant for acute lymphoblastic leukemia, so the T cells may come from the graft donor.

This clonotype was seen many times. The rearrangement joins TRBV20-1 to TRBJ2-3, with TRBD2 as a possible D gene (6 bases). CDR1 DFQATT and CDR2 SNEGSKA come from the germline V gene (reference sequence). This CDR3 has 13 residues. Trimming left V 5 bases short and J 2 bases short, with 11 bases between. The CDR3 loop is CSAGRQDTDTQYF. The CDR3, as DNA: TGCAGTGCTGGGAGGCAGGACACAGATACGCAGTATTTT.

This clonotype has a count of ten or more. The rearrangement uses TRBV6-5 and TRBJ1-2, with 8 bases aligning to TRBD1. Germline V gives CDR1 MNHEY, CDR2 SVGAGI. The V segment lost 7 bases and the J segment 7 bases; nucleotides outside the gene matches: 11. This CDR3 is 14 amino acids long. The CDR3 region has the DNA TGTGCCAGCAATTCCCACGGACAGGGCTCTGGCTACACCTTC. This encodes CASNSHGQGSGYTF.

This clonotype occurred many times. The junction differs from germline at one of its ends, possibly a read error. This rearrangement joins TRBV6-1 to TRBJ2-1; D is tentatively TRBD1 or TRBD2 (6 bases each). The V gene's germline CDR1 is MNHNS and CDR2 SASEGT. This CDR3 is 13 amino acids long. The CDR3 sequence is CAGRGDGGDEQFF. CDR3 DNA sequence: TGTGCCGGCAGGGGAGATGGCGGGGATGAGCAGTTCTTC.

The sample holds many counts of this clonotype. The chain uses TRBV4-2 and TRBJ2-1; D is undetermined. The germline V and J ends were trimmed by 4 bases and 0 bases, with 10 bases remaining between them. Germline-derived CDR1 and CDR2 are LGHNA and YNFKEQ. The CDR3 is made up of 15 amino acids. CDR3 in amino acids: CASSRGAVSYNEQFF. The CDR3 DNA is TGTGCCAGCAGCCGCGGCGCAGTCTCCTACAATGAGCAGTTCTTC.

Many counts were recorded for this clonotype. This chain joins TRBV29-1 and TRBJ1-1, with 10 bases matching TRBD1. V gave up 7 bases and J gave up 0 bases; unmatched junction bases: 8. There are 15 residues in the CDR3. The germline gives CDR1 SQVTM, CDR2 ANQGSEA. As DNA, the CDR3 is TGCAGCGCGCTAAGGGACAGGGGAATGAACACTGAAGCTTTCTTT. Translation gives CSALRDRGMNTEAFF.

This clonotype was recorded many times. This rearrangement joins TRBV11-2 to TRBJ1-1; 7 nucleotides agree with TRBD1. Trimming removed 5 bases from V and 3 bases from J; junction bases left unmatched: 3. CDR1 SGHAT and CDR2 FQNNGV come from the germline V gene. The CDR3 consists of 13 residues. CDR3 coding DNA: TGTGCCAGCAGCACTACAGGGGACACTGAAGCTTTCTTT. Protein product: CASSTTGDTEAFF.

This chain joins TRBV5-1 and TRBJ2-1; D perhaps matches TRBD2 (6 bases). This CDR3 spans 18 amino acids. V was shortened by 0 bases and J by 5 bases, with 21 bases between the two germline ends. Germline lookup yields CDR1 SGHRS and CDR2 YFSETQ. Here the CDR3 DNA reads TGCGCCAGCAGCTTGGGGTTGTCGGGCGGGAAAGAGAACAATGAGCAGTTCTTC. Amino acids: CASSLGLSGGKENNEQFF.

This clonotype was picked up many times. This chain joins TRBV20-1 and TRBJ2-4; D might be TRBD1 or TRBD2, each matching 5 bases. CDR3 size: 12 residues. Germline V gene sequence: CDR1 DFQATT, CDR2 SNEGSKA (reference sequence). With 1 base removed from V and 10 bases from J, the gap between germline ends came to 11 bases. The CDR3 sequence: CSARGDGLIQYF. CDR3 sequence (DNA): TGCAGTGCTAGAGGGGACGGACTTATTCAGTACTTC.

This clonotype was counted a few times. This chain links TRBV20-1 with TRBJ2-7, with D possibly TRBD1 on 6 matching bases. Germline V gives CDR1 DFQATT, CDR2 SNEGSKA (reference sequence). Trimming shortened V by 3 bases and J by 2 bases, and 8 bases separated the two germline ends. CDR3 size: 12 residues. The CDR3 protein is CSARRDTYEQYF. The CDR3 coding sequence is TGCAGTGCTAGGAGGGACACCTACGAGCAGTACTTC.

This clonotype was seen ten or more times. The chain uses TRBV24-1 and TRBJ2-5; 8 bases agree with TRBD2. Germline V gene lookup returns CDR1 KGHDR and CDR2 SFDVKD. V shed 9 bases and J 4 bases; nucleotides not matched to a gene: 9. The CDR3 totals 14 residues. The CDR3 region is CATEAGGHGETQYF. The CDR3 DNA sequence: TGTGCCACCGAGGCGGGAGGCCACGGAGAGACCCAGTACTTC.

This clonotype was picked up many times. The CDR3 region is CASNQQPGDSKDSITDTQYF. The CDR3 DNA reads TGTGCCAGCAATCAGCAGCCGGGGGACAGCAAAGACTCGATCACAGATACGCAGTATTTT. The V and J genes are TRBV21-1 and TRBJ2-3; TRBD1 is the table's D call, not checked against the DNA. TRBV21-1 is a recognized pseudogene. This CDR3 has 20 residues.

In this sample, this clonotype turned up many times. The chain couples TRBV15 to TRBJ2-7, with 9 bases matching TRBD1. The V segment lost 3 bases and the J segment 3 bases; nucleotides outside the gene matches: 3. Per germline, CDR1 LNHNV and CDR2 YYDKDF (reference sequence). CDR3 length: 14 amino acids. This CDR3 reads CATSRGQGYYEQYF. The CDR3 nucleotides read TGTGCCACCAGCAGGGGACAGGGTTACTACGAGCAGTACTTC.

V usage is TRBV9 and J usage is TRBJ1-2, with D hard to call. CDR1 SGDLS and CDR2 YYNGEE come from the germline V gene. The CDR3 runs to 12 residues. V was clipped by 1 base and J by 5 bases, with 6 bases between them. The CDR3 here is CASSVLGYGYTF. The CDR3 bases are TGTGCCAGCAGCGTATTAGGGTATGGCTACACCTTC.

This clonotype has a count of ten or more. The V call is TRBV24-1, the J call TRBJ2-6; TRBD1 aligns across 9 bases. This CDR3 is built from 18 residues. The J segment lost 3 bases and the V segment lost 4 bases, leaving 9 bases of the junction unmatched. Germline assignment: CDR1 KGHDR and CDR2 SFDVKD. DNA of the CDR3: TGTGCCACCAGTGAGTCCGGGACAGGGTCGTATGGGGCCAACGTCCTGACTTTC. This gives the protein CATSESGTGSYGANVLTF.

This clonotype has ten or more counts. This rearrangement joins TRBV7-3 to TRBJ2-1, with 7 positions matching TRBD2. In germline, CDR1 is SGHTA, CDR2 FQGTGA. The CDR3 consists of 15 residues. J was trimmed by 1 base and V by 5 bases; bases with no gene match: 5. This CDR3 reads CASSRGGSSYNEQFF. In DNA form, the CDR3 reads TGTGCCAGCAGCCGGGGCGGGAGTTCCTACAATGAGCAGTTCTTC.

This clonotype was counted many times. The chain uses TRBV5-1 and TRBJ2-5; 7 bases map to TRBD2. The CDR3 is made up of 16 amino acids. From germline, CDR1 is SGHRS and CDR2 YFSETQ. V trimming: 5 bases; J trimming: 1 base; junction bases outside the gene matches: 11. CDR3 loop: CASSLLAVGRQETQYF. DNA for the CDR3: TGCGCCAGCAGTTTGCTAGCGGTAGGCCGCCAAGAGACCCAGTACTTC.

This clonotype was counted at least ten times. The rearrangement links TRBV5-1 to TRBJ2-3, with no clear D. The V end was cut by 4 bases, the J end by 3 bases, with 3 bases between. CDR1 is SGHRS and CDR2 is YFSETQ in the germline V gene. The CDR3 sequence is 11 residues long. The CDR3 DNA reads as TGCGCCAGCAGCCTGACAGATACGCAGTATTTT. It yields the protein CASSLTDTQYF.

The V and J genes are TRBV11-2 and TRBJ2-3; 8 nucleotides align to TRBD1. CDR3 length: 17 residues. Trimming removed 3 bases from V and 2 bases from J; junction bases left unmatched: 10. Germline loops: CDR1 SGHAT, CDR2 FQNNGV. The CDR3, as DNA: TGTGCCAGCAGCTTTGCCGGCACAGGGGGTTACACAGATACGCAGTATTTT. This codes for CASSFAGTGGYTDTQYF.

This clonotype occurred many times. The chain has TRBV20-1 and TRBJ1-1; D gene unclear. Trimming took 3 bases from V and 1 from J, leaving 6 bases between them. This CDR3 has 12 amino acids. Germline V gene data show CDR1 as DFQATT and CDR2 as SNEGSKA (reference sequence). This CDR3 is CSASKENTEAFF. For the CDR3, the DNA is TGCAGTGCTAGTAAGGAGAACACTGAAGCTTTCTTT.

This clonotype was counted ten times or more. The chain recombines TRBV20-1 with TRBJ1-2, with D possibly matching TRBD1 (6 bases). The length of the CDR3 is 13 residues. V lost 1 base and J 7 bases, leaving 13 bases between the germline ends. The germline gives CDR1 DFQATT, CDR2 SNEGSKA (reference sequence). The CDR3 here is CSARARGIAGYTF. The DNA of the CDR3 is TGCAGTGCTAGAGCCAGGGGAATCGCTGGCTACACCTTC.

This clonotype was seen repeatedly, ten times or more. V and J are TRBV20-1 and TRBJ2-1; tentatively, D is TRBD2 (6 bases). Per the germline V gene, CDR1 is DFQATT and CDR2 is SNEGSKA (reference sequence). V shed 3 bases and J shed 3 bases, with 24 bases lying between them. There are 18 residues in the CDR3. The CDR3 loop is CSASGTTLPGANYNEQFF. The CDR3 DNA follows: TGCAGTGCTAGCGGTACAACACTTCCGGGAGCTAACTACAATGAGCAGTTCTTC.

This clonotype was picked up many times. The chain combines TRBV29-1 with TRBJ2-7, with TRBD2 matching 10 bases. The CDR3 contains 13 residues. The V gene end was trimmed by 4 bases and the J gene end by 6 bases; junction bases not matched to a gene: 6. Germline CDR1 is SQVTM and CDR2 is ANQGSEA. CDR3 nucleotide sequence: TGCAGCGTTGTTAAGCGGGAGGGATCCGAGCAGTACTTC. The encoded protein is CSVVKREGSEQYF.

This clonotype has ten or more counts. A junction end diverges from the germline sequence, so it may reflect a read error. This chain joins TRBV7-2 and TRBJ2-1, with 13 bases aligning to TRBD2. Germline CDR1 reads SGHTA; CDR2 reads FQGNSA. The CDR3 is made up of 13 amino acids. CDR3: CASSLYSGTSGIF. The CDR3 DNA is TGTGCCAGCAGCTTATACTCCGGGACTAGCGGGATCTTC.

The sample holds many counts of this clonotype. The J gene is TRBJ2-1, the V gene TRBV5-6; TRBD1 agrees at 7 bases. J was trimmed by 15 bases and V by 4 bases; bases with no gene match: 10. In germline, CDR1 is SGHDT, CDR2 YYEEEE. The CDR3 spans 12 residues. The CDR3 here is CASSLGTAKRFF. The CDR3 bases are TGTGCCAGCAGCCTGGGGACAGCGAAGCGGTTCTTC.

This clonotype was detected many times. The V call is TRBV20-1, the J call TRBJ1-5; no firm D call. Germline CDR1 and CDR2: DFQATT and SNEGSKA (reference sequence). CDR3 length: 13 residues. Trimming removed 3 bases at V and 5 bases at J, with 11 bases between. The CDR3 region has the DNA TGCAGTGCTAGTCAGGCGAAGGATCAGCCCCAGCATTTT. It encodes CSASQAKDQPQHF.